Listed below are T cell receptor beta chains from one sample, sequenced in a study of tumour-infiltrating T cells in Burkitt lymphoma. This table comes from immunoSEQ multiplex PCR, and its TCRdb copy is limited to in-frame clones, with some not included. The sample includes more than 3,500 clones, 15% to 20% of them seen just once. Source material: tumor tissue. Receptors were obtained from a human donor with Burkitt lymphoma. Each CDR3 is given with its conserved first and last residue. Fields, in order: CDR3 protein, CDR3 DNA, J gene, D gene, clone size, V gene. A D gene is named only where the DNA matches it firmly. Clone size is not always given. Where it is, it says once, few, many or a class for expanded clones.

CDR3 protein: CASSGGTSGIGEQFF
CDR3 DNA: TGTGCCAGCAGTGGAGGGACTAGCGGGATTGGGGAGCAGTTCTTC
J gene: TRBJ2-1
D gene: TRBD2
clone size: .
V gene: TRBV2

CDR3 protein: CASSLVAATPPYNEQFF
CDR3 DNA: TGTGCCAGCAGCTTAGTAGCGGCTACACCACCTTACAATGAGCAGTTCTTC
J gene: TRBJ2-1
D gene: .
clone size: once
V gene: TRBV7-9

CDR3 protein: CASTPSTGGNEKLFF
CDR3 DNA: TGTGCCAGCACCCCGTCGACAGGGGGAAATGAAAAACTGTTTTTT
J gene: TRBJ1-4
D gene: TRBD1
clone size: .
V gene: TRBV28

CDR3 protein: CASSPSTGRAYEQYF
CDR3 DNA: TGTGCCAGCAGCCCCTCAACAGGGCGGGCCTACGAGCAGTACTTC
J gene: TRBJ2-7
D gene: .
clone size: few
V gene: TRBV4-2

CDR3 protein: CASSPGTSGIRYNEQFF
CDR3 DNA: TGCGCCAGCAGCCCTGGGACTAGCGGGATCCGCTACAATGAGCAGTTCTTC
J gene: TRBJ2-1
D gene: TRBD2
clone size: .
V gene: TRBV4-3

CDR3 protein: CAISQGYEQFF
CDR3 DNA: TGTGCCATCAGTCAGGGCTATGAGCAGTTCTTC
J gene: TRBJ2-1
D gene: .
clone size: few
V gene: TRBV10-3

CDR3 protein: CASSQREGPRRYF
CDR3 DNA: TGTGCCAGCAGCCAAAGGGAGGGGCCCCGGCGGTACTTC
J gene: TRBJ2-7
D gene: TRBD2
clone size: .
V gene: TRBV6-5

CDR3 protein: CASSSIGIKGLLNTEAFF
CDR3 DNA: TGTGCCAGCAGTTCTATAGGGATTAAGGGCCTATTGAACACTGAAGCTTTCTTT
J gene: TRBJ1-1
D gene: .
clone size: few
V gene: TRBV27

CDR3 protein: CAWSVCTGLMNTEAFF
CDR3 DNA: TGTGCCTGGAGTGTGTGTACAGGACTCATGAACACTGAAGCTTTCTTT
J gene: TRBJ1-1
D gene: .
clone size: few
V gene: TRBV30

CDR3 protein: CASSLRDSGKKTQYF
CDR3 DNA: TGTGCCAGCAGTCTCCGGGACAGCGGTAAAAAGACCCAGTACTTC
J gene: TRBJ2-5
D gene: TRBD1
clone size: few
V gene: TRBV6-5

CDR3 protein: CASSLEGTRVGYTF
CDR3 DNA: TGTGCCAGCAGTTTAGAGGGAACCAGAGTTGGCTACACCTTC
J gene: TRBJ1-2
D gene: .
clone size: .
V gene: TRBV27

CDR3 protein: CASSQDDRPNQPQHF
CDR3 DNA: TGTGCCAGCAGCCAAGATGACAGGCCGAATCAGCCCCAGCATTTT
J gene: TRBJ1-5
D gene: .
clone size: .
V gene: TRBV14

CDR3 protein: CASSGEGTGELFF
CDR3 DNA: TGTGCCAGCAGTGGAGAGGGCACCGGGGAGCTGTTTTTT
J gene: TRBJ2-2
D gene: .
clone size: .
V gene: TRBV6-4